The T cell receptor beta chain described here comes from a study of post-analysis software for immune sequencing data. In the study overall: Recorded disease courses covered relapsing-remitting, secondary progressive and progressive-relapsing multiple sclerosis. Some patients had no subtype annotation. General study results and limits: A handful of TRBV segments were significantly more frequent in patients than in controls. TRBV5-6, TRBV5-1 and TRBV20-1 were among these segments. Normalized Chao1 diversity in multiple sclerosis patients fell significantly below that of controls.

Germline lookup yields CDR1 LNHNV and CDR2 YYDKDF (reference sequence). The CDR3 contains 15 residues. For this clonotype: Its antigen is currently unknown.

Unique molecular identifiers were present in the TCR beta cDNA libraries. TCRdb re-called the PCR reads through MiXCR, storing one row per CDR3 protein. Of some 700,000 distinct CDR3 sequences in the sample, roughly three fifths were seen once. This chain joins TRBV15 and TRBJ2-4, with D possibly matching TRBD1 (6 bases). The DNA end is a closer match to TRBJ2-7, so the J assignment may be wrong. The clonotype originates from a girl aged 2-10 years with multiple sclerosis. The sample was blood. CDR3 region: CATSRDPGTTYEQYF. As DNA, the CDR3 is TGTGCCACCAGCAGAGATCCCGGGACAACTTACGAGCAGTACTTC.